This TCR beta chain was observed in a study of identical twins. This clonotype was detected ten times or more. Its antigen is undetermined. Points from the study as a whole: Not following the same donors, the study drew its conclusions from cross-sectional statistical analysis. Memory repertoires showed no such pattern, whereas abundant cord blood beta clonotypes carried fewer insertions. Twin-shared out-of-frame alpha sequences were enriched for low generation probability.

From germline, CDR1 is MNHNY and CDR2 SVGAGI (reference sequence). V lost 4 bases and J 0 bases, leaving 6 bases between the germline ends. This CDR3 is built from 13 residues. A universal primer site arose from template switching, and cDNA bore unique molecular identifiers. TCRdb reanalysed the 5' RACE reads using MiXCR and keeps one entry per CDR3 protein. The sample includes 310,000 or so distinct CDR3 sequences, roughly 9% of them seen just once. Another study also made use of these data, one on yellow fever vaccine responses in identical twins.

Material: CD8+ T cells sorted from blood. The sequence came from a woman aged 18 to 35 in good health. V usage is TRBV6-6 and J usage is TRBJ1-1; D is unclear. CDR3 coding DNA: TGTGCCAGCAGTTTCGAGATGAACACTGAAGCTTTCTTT. It specifies CASSFEMNTEAFF.